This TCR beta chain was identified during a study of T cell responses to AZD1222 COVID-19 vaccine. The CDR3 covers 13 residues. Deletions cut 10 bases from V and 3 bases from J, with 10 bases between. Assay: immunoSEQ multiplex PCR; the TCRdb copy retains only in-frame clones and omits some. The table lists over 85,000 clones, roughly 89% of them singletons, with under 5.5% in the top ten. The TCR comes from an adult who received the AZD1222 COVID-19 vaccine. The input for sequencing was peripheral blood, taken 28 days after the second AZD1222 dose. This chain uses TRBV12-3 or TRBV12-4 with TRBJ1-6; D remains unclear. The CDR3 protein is CATTGLYNSPLHF. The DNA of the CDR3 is TGTGCCACCACGGGTCTCTATAATTCACCCCTCCACTTT.